These 6 T cell receptor beta chains were all obtained from the same sample, sequenced in a study of blood T cell repertoires in COVID-19. Method: immunoSEQ multiplex PCR; TCRdb's copy keeps in-frame clones and lacks some. Of around 260,000 clones listed, 70% to 90% are singletons. Material for sequencing was peripheral blood. All receptors derive from a man aged 30 to 45 with active or convalescent COVID-19.

DNA of the CDR3: TGTGCCAGCAGTGAAGCCGGGAGACGGAACACCATATATTTT. It encodes CASSEAGRRNTIYF. This chain joins TRBV6-1 and TRBJ1-3; D gene unclear. Germline CDR1 is MNHNS and CDR2 is SASEGT. V gave up 0 bases and J gave up 7 bases, with 10 bases separating them. The CDR3 loop spans 14 amino acids.

This clone occurred a few times. This sequence joins TRBV3-1 (or the pseudogene TRBV3-2) and TRBJ2-1; 10 bases are shared with TRBD2. V lost 5 bases to trimming and J lost 6 bases; unmatched junction nucleotides: 4. There are 14 residues in the CDR3. Germline CDR1 reads LGHDT; CDR2 reads YNNKEL (reference sequence). The CDR3 bases are TGTGCCAGCAGCAACCGACTAGCGGGCAATGAGCAGTTCTTC. It yields the protein CASSNRLAGNEQFF.

J is TRBJ2-1 and V is TRBV3-1 (or the pseudogene TRBV3-2); TRBD2 aligns across 8 bases. The CDR3 spans 14 residues. Trimming at V came to 4 bases and at J to 6 bases, leaving 5 bases not matched to a gene. Germline V gene sequence: CDR1 LGHDT, CDR2 YNNKEL (reference sequence). The CDR3 coding sequence is TGTGCCAGCAGCCCCGGGGGGGCAGTCAATGAGCAGTTCTTC. This encodes CASSPGGAVNEQFF.

The rearrangement joins TRBV18 to TRBJ1-1; 9 bases fit TRBD1. The CDR3 runs to 16 residues. The trim removed 5 bases at V and 0 bases at J, leaving 7 bases unmatched. CDR1 is KGHSH, CDR2 LQKENI, per germline. In DNA form, the CDR3 reads TGTGCCAGCTCATCGGGACAGGGAAAAATGAACACTGAAGCTTTCTTT. It yields the protein CASSSGQGKMNTEAFF.

The V gene is TRBV7-9, the J gene TRBJ1-2, with a weak D call TRBD1 (5 bases). Per germline, CDR1 SEHNR and CDR2 FQNEAQ (reference sequence). This CDR3 region has 12 residues. The V gene lost 4 bases and the J gene lost 4 bases, with 7 bases spanning the gap. Here the CDR3 DNA reads TGTGCCAGCAGCTCCGACAGCTATGGCTACACCTTC. This sequence encodes CASSSDSYGYTF. The complete variable domain, with remaining parts taken from reference TRBV7-9 and TRBJ1-2, reads DTGVSQNPRHKITKRGQNVTFRCDPISEHNRLYWYRQTLGQGPEFLTYFQNEAQLEKSRLLSDRFSAERPKGSFSTLEIQRTEQGDSAMYLCASSSDSYGYTFGSGTRLTVV.

The chain uses TRBV11-3 and TRBJ1-5; D unresolved. This CDR3 is 14 amino acids long. V dropped 3 bases and J dropped 5 bases, with 11 bases sitting between them. The germline V gene has CDR1 SGHNT and CDR2 YENEEA. This chain's CDR3 is CASSLKSRYQPQHF. The CDR3 nucleotides are TGTGCCAGCAGCTTGAAATCTAGATATCAGCCCCAGCATTTT. Supplemented by reference TRBV11-3 and TRBJ1-5, the full variable domain reads EAGVVQSPRYKIIEKKQPVAFWCNPISGHNTLYWYLQNLGQGPELLIRYENEEAVDDSQLPKDRFSAERLKGVDSTLKIQPAELGDSAVYLCASSLKSRYQPQHFGDGTRLSIL.